The sequence of this T cell receptor (beta chain) was determined in a study of regulatory T cells in long-lasting Graves disease. General study findings and limits: Persistent cases favored TRBV28, TRBJ1-2 and TRBJ2-5.

This clonotype was seen many times. Its target is not known. The time point denotes: newly diagnosed GD, antithyroid drugs for less than 3 months. Researchers made the TCR library from RNA that was extracted from PBMCs. The TCR beta library used iRepertoire HTBI primers with Arm-PCR amplification of CDR3. MiXCR, applied by TCRdb to the multiplex PCR reads, yields one record per CDR3 protein. The sample shows 620,000 or so distinct CDR3 sequences, about 15% of them seen only once. The germline V gene encodes CDR1 MDHEN and CDR2 SYDVKM. The length of the CDR3 is 15 residues. V shed 4 bases and J 2 bases; nucleotides not matched to a gene: 8. The same data also went into a second study, on T cells in Graves' hyperthyroidism and ophthalmopathy. In that study: Graves' hyperthyroidism was deemed stable absent ophthalmopathy progression within 18 months. The diagnostic basis comprised clinical symptoms, serum thyroxine and TRAb, thyroid ultrasound and orbital computed tomography. The HTBI primer set drove a first-round RT-PCR of the TCR CDR3.

The sample consisted of peripheral blood mononuclear cells (PBMCs), taken at new diagnosis, from a patient treated with antithyroid drugs. The V gene is TRBV28, the J gene TRBJ2-7; TRBD1 matches at 7 bases. The sequence derives from a woman aged 25 to 39 with Graves disease. CDR3 sequence: CASSSPGTATYEQYF. CDR3 bases: TGTGCCAGCAGTTCCCCCGGGACAGCGACCTACGAGCAGTACTTC.